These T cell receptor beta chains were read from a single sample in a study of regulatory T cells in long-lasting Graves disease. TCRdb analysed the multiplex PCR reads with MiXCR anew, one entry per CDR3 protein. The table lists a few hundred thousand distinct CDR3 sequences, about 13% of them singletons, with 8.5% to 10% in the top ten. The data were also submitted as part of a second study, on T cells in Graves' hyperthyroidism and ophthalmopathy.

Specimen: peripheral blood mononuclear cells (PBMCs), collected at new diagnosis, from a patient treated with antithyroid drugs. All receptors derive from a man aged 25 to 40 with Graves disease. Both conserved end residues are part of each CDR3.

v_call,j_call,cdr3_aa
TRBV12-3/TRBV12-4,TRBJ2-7,CAISWGLSYEQYF
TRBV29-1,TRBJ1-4,CTRTGAGEKLFF
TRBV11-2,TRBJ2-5,CASGRTSVQETQYF
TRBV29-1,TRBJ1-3,CSVAGVISGNTIYF
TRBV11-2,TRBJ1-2,CASSLAQAHYGYTF
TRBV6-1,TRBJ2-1,CASRLAGHNEQFF
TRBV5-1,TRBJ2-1,CASSLGPTSGRNEQFF
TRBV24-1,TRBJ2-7,CATSAAGALTYEQYF
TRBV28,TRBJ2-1,CASSPPPGLALDSAWFF
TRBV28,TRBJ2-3,CASTPGSGTDTQYF
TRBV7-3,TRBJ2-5,CASSMRSGQGTQYF
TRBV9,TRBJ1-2,CASSPTGTGGAGYGYTF
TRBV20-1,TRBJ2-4,CSALGGTKNIQYF
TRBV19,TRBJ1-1,CASSQQRMNAEAFF
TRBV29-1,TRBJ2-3,CSVGRGQRDTQYF
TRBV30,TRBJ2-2,CAWSAAGSRRGLLFF
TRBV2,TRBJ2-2,CASGWQTGANTGELFF
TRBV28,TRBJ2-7,CASSFFRNEQYF
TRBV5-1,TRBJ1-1,CASSLTTGRLFMNTEAFF
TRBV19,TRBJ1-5,CASSIYRGSNQPQHF
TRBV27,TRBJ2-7,CASSLSDAPSYEQYF
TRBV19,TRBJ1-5,CASSAGHGFNQPQHF
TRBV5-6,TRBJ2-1,CASSHRVAGLYNEQFF
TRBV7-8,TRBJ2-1,CASSLPGGPIGYNEQFF
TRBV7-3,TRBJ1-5,CASSPNGGSGAQHF
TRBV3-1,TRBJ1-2,CASSQGQPTFLLYGYTF
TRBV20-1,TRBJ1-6,CSASGTAFSPLHF
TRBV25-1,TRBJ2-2,CASSQRTPNTGELFF
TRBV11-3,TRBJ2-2,CASSPRLAGSWDTGELFF
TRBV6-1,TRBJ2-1,CASTPAGGTLNEQFF
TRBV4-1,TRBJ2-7,CASSQEERDSYEQYF
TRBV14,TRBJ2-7,CASSQAGASRYERYF
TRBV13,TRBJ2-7,CASSRRQSFYEQYF
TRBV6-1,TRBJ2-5,CATTRTNERGTQYF
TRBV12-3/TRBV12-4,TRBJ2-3,CASSLAGTRLDTQYF
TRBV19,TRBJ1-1,CASGQGRWYTEAFF
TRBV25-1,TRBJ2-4,CASREYYLDIQYF
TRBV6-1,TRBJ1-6,CASSEVGAGNSPLHF
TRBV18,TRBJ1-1,CASSYGQGSTEAFF
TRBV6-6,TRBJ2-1,CASSYSTVGRGNEQFF
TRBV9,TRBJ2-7,CASSVVDSSYEQYF
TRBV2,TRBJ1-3,CASSGQGASGNTIYF
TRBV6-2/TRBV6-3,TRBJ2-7,CASTGQLREQYF
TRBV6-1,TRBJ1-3,CASRRSLSGNTIYF
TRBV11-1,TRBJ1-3,CASSRTSGNTIYF
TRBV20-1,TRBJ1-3,CSAKREAGNTIYF
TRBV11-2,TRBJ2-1,CASSSIAGERNEQSF
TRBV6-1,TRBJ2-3,CASSRGVAVSTDTQYF
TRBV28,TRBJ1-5,CASRPDGNQPQHF
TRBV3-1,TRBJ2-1,CASEPGGAGEQFF
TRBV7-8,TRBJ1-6,CASSLRPAARRYESSYNSPLHF